This T cell receptor (beta chain) originates from a study of T cell responses to AZD1222 COVID-19 vaccine. Broader study findings: Once two AZD1222 doses were given, Spike-specific TCR breadth and depth went up. As reported, nearly half of all spike-specific TCRs target variant regions that are unmutated. It was only after the peak T cell response that any repertoires were sampled. Clonal diversity may have been underestimated in mostly white British donors.

Sequencing used immunoSEQ multiplex PCR; TCRdb keeps in-frame clones, though not all of them. Of approximately 110,000 clones in the sample, roughly 90% were seen once. V lost 6 bases and J lost 7, with 11 bases in between. This CDR3 has 12 residues. CDR1 is SGHRS, CDR2 YFSETQ, per germline. As for this clone: Its antigen is unknown.

The sequence derives from an adult in good health. The chain uses TRBV5-1 and TRBJ2-1; D unclear. The material was peripheral blood, obtained on day 0 of AZD1222 vaccination. CDR3 sequence reads: CASNFAGNEQFF. The CDR3 DNA is TGCGCCAGCAATTTTGCCGGGAATGAGCAGTTCTTC.